This note documents a single TCR beta chain sequence. This clone's antigen is unknown. Base qualities are not at hand, and no much larger clone is one base apart. With the immunoSEQ assay, which is a bias-controlled multiplex PCR relying on V- and J-specific primers, TCR beta CDR3 regions were amplified from genomic DNA. A second PCR step added a proprietary barcode and Illumina adapter sequences to the CDR3 amplicons. CDR3 libraries were sequenced on an Illumina MiSeq instrument. The published analysis was carried out like this. Export and quality control were done with immunoSEQ Analyzer 3.0, while downstream analyses used R Bioconductor and Immunarch. Only productive rearrangements in the normalized downsampled data set went into calculating the repertoire metrics. In the normalized cohort, a clonotype counted as pathologically expanded if the clonotype was larger than 5 templates. The Inverse Simpson Index was used to measure repertoire diversity. The non-normalized data set was used for CMV-specificity analyses so that all clonotypes could be captured. The clones in this table, taken by TCRdb from immuneACCESS, are in-frame only. Not every clone is retained; where verified, under half of the shortfall comes from an unresolved V gene, and the cause of the rest is unknown. That table gives V, J and clone size, and the DNA gave D and trimming. Within this sample are more than 25,000 clones, with under 85% of them counted one time only. The ten largest clones take up 5% to 6.5% of the sample.

This sample is part of a study of T cell clonotyping in hematopoietic cell transplantation (dated by TCRdb to the early 2020s). Turning to the overall study: Pretransplant samples from recipients were collected after cytoreduction. The study collected more than 120 blood samples from approximately 35 consecutive transplant recipients and their related donors. Recruitment of patients ran from September 2015 to early 2017, and follow-up continued until late 2020 or until death. Overall study outcomes, separate from this receptor: Inverse Simpson Index values from donors and from recipients before transplant predicted broader TCR repertoire diversity after transplant. Sample size was limited, and cells were not sorted, so CD4 and CD8 repertoire contributions could not be separated. Recipient repertoires showed only a small fraction of overlap with donor repertoires, and over 97% appeared de novo at the given depth. After transplant, TCR diversity in recipients dropped, and pathologically expanded clonotypes climbed progressively between day 30 and day 180.

Taken with the paper, the label for time point translates to: recipient sample about 28 days before transplant, after cytoreduction. Blood from recipients was drawn about 28 days before transplant and again at days 30, 100 and 180 after transplant. Nuclei Lysis Solution was used to extract genomic DNA from fresh or cryopreserved unfractionated peripheral blood mononuclear cells. In the germline V gene (reference sequence), CDR1 corresponds to MNHNY and CDR2 to SVGAGI. The CDR3 goes from the cysteine to the phenylalanine over 14 residues. Only the CDR3 DNA stays, 42 bases, in frame from base 1. At the junction V is shortened by 2 bases and J by 2 bases, with 9 bases in between.

Specimen: peripheral blood mononuclear cells, collected before stem cell transplant. The V gene is TRBV6-6 and the J gene is TRBJ1-2; a confident D gene designation cannot be given. The receptor was derived from a man between 45 and 60 years old with myelodysplastic syndrome. Some clones in this sample may be carry-over from other donors' samples. DNA sequence: TGTGCCAGCAGTTACGGGGAAAAAAACTATGGCTACACCTTC. Its translation reads: CASSYGEKNYGYTF.